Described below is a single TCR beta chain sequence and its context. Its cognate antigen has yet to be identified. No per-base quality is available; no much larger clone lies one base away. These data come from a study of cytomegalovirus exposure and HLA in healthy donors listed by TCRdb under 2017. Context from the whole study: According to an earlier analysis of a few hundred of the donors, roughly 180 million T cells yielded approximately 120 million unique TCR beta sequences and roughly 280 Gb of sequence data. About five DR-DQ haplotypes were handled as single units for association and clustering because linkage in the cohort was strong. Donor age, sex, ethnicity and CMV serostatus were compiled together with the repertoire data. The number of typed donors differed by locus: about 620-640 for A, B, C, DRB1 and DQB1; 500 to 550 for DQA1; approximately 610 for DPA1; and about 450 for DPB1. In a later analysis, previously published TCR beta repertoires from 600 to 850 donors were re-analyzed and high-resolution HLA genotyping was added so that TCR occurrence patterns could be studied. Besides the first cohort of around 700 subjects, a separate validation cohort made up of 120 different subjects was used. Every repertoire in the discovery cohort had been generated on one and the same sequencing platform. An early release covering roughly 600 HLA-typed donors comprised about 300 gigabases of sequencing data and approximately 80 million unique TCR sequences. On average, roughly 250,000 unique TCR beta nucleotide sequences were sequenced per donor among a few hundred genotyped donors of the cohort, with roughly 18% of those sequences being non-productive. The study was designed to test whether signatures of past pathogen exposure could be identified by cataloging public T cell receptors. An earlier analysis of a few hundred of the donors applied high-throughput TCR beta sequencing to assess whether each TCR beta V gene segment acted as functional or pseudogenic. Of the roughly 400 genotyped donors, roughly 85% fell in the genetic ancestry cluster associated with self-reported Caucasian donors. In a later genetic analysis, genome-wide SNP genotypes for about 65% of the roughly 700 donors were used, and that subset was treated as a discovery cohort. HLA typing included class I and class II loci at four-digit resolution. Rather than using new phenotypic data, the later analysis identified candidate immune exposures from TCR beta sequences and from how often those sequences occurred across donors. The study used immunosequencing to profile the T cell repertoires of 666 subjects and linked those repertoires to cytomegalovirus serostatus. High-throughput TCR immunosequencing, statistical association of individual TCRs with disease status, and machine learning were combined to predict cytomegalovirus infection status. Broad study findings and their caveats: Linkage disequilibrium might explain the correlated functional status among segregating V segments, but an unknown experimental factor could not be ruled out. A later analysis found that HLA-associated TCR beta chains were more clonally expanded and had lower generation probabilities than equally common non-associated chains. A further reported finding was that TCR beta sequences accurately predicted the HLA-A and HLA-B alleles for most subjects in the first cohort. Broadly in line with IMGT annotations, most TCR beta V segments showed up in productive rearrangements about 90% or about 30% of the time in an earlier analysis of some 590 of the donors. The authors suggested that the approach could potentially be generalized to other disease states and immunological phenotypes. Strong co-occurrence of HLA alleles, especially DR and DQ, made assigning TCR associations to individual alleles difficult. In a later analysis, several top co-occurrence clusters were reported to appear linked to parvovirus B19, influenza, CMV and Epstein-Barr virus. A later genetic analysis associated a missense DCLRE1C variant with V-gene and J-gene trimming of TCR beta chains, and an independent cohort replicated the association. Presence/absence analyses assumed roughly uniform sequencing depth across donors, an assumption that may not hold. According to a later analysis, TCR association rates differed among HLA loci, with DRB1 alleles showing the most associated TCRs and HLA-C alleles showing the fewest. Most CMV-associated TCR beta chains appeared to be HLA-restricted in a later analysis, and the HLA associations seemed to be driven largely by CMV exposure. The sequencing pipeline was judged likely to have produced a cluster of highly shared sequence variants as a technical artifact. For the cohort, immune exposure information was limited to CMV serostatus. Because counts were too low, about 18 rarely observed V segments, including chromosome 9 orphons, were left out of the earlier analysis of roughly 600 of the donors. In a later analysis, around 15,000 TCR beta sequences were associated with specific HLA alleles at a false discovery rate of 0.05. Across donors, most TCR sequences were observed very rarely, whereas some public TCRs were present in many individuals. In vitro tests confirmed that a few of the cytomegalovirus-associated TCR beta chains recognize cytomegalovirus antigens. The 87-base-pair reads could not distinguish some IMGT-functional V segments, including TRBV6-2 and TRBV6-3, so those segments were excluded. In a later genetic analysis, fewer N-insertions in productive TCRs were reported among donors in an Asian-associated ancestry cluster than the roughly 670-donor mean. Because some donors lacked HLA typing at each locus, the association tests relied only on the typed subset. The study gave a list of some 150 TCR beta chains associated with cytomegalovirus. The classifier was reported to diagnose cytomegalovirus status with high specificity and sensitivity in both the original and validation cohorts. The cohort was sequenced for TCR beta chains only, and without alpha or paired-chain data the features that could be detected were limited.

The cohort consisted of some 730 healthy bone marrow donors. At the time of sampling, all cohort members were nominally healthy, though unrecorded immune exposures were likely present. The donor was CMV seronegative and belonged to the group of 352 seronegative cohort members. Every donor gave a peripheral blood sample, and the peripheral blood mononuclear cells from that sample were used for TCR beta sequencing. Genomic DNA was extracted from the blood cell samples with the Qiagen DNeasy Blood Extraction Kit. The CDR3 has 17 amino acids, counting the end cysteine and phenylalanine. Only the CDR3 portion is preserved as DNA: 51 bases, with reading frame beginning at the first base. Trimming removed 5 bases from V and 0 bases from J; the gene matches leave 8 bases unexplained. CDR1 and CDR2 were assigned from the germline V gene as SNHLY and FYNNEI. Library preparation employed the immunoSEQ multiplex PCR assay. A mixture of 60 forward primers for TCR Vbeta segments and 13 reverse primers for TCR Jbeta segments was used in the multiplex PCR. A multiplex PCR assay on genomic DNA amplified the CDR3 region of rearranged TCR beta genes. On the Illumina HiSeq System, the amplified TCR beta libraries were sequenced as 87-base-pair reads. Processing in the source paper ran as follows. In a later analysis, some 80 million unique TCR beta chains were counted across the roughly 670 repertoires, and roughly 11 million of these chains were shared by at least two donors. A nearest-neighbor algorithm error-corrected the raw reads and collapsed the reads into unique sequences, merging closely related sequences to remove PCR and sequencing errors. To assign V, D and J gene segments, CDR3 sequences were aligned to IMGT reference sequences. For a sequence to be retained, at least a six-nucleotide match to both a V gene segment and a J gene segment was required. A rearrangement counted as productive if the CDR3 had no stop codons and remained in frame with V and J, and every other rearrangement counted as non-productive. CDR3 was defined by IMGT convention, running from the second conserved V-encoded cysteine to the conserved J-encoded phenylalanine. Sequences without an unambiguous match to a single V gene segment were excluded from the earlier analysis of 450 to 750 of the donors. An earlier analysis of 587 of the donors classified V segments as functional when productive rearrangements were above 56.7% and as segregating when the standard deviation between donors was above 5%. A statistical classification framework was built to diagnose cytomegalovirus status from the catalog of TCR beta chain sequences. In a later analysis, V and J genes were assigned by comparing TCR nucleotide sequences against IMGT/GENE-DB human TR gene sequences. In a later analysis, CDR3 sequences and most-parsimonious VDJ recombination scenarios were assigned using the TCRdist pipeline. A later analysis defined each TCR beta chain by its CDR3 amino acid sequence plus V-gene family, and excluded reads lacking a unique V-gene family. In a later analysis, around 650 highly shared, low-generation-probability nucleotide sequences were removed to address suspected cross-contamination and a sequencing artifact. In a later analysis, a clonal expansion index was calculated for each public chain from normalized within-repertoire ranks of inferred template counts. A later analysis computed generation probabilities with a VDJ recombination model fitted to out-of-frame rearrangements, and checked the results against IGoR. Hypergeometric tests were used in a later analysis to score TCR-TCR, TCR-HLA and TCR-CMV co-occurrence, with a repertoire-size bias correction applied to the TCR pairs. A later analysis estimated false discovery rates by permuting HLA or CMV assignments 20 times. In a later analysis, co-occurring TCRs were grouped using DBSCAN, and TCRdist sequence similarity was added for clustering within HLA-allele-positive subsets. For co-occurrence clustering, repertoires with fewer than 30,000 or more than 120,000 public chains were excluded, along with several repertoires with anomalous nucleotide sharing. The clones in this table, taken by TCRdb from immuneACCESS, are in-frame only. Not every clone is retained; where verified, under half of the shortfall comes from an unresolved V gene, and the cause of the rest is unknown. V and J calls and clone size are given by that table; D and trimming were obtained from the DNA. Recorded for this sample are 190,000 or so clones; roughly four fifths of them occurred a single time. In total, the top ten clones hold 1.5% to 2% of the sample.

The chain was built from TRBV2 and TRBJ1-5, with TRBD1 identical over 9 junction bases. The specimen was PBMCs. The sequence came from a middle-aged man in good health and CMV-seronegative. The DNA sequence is TGTGCCAGCAGTCCGGGACAGGGCTTTTATAGCAATCAGCCCCAGCATTTT. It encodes CASSPGQGFYSNQPQHF.